This T cell receptor beta chain was obtained from a study of T-cell reconstitution after alpha-beta-depleted transplantation in children. A few counts support this clonotype. No antigen is known for it. The CDR3 extends over 15 amino acids. Trimming stripped 5 bases from V and 0 bases from J, with 11 bases between. Germline V gives CDR1 MGHRA, CDR2 YSYEKL. Findings and limits, study-wide: Certain patients had high TCRbeta diversity at day 60, and it came from recipient T cells and thymic progenitors that survived.

The library targeted TCRbeta and was prepared with unique molecular identifiers. TCRdb redid the calling of the PCR reads with MiXCR, one entry per CDR3 protein. The repertoire has 200,000 to 300,000 distinct CDR3 sequences, 24% of them found once; the top ten carry more than 4.5%. The source was PBMCs, mostly from graft donor cells, collected 360 days after TCRalphabeta/CD19-depleted stem cell transplant. The V gene is TRBV4-1, the J gene TRBJ1-3; no firm D call. The receptor was isolated from a female patient aged 2-10 years who had a stem cell transplant for congenital amegakaryocytic thrombocytopenia, so the T cells may come from the graft donor. The CDR3 region has the DNA TGCGCCAGCAGCACTCCGGGAGGCTCTGGAAACACCATATATTTT. Translated, it gives CASSTPGGSGNTIYF.